The 4 T cell receptor beta chains presented below share a single source sample, sequenced in a study of cytomegalovirus exposure and HLA in healthy donors. Primers: 60 Vbeta forward and 13 Jbeta reverse. The data were produced by immunoSEQ multiplex PCR, yet TCRdb's version contains in-frame clones alone and is incomplete. The sample lists around 130,000 clones; 80% to 85% were seen once. Sequencing was carried out using PBMCs. The receptors derive from a human donor in good health.

The V gene is TRBV25-1, the J gene TRBJ2-5; possibly TRBD1 for D (5 bases). The V and J ends lost 0 bases and 2 bases respectively, with 7 bases between them. CDR1 is MGHDK and CDR2 is SYGVNS in the germline V gene. The CDR3 extends over 14 amino acids. The CDR3 protein is CASSEYKGQETQYF. CDR3 nucleotide sequence: TGTGCCAGCAGTGAATATAAGGGGCAAGAGACCCAGTACTTC.

This clone was seen a handful of times. The chain joins TRBV29-1 to TRBJ1-2; D unclear. The CDR3 contains 13 residues. The V gene's germline CDR1 is SQVTM and CDR2 ANQGSEA. V lost 7 bases and J lost 2, with 14 bases in between. CDR3: CSAEQMTNYGYTF. In DNA form, the CDR3 reads TGCAGCGCCGAACAGATGACGAACTATGGCTACACCTTC. Complete variable domain (other parts from reference TRBV29-1 and TRBJ1-2): SAVISQKPSRDICQRGTSLTIQCQVDSQVTMMFWYRQQPGQSLTLIATANQGSEATYESGFVIDKFPISRPNLTFSTLTVSNMSPEDSSIYLCSAEQMTNYGYTFGSGTRLTVV.

The chain has TRBV5-1 and TRBJ2-3, with 11 bases matching TRBD2. The CDR3 loop spans 14 amino acids. Per the germline V gene, CDR1 is SGHRS and CDR2 is YFSETQ. V lost 8 bases and J lost 2; bases outside the gene matches: 4. CDR3 sequence: CASSGGVDTDTQYF. As DNA, the CDR3 is TGCGCCAGTAGCGGGGGGGTGGACACAGATACGCAGTATTTT.

The chain carries TRBV20-1 and TRBJ2-3; D unclear. The CDR3 length is 10 residues. With 7 bases removed from V and 2 bases from J, the gap between germline ends came to 4 bases. Per the germline V gene, CDR1 is DFQATT and CDR2 is SNEGSKA (reference sequence). This chain's CDR3 is CSVYTDTQYF. CDR3 DNA: TGCAGTGTATACACAGATACGCAGTATTTT.